The 25 T cell receptor beta chains below were found in one sample sequenced in a study of graft-versus-host responses after intestinal transplantation. Their specific antigens are unknown. Profiled with immunoSEQ multiplex PCR; TCRdb holds only in-frame clones, not every one. The sample consists of approximately 90,000 clones, roughly 80% of them appearing once. Source: unstimulated CD4+ T cells sorted from spleen or lymph node cells, taken before intestinal transplant. The receptor source for this set is a human donor who received an intestinal transplant.

This sequence joins TRBV11-1 and TRBJ1-5, with a possible D match to TRBD1 (5 bases). Per germline, CDR1 SGHAT and CDR2 FQDESV (reference sequence). Between the trimmed V and J ends, which lost 1 base and 6 bases, there was a span of 7 bases. The CDR3 is 13 residues long. DNA for the CDR3: TGTGCCAGCAGCTTAGACAGGAGTCAGCCCCAGCATTTT. It encodes CASSLDRSQPQHF.

The rearrangement links TRBV5-1 to TRBJ2-5; 7 nucleotides line up with TRBD1. Germline V gene lookup returns CDR1 SGHRS and CDR2 YFSETQ. The trim removed 0 bases at V and 3 bases at J, leaving 2 bases unmatched. The CDR3 totals 14 residues. The CDR3 region has the DNA TGCGCCAGCAGCTTGGTGGGGACAGAAGAGACCCAGTACTTC. Protein sequence: CASSLVGTEETQYF.

This clone was seen once. The rearrangement joins TRBV25-1 to TRBJ2-2, with TRBD2 as a possible D gene (5 bases). CDR3 length: 11 amino acids. Germline CDR1 reads MGHDK; CDR2 reads SYGVNS. DNA of the CDR3: TGTGCAGTCTACGGGAACGGGGAGCTGTTTTTT. Amino acid sequence: CAVYGNGELFF.

The chain joins TRBV19 to TRBJ2-1; D not resolved. Trimming cost V 3 bases and J 7 bases, with 4 bases left between them. Germline V gene lookup returns CDR1 LNHDA and CDR2 SQIVND (reference sequence). The CDR3 sequence is 11 residues long. CDR3 DNA sequence: TGTGCCAGTAGTATGACAAATGAGCAGTTCTTC. Protein sequence: CASSMTNEQFF.

CDR3 sequence reads: CASSWGTGKTYEQYF. In nucleotides, the CDR3 is TGTGCCAGCAGCTGGGGAACAGGGAAGACCTACGAGCAGTACTTC. The chain employs TRBV5-4 and TRBJ2-7; perhaps TRBD1 as D (6 bases). V dropped 3 bases and J dropped 2 bases, with 15 bases sitting between them. The CDR3 has 15 amino acids. CDR1 SGHNT and CDR2 YYREEE come from the germline V gene (reference sequence). Full variable domain (rest looked up from reference TRBV5-4 and TRBJ2-7): ETGVTQSPTHLIKTRGQQVTLRCSSQSGHNTVSWYQQALGQGPQFIFQYYREEENGRGNFPPRFSGLQFPNYSSELNVNALELDDSALYLCASSWGTGKTYEQYFGPGTRLTVT.

V is TRBV5-1 and J is TRBJ1-2, with unresolved D. The germline V gene has CDR1 SGHRS and CDR2 YFSETQ. The V gene lost 5 bases and the J gene lost 2 bases, with 4 bases spanning the gap. The CDR3 runs to 11 residues. This CDR3 is CASRANYGYTF. In nucleotides, the CDR3 is TGCGCCAGCAGGGCCAACTATGGCTACACCTTC.

This clone was counted only a few times. This sequence joins TRBV9 and TRBJ2-3; D perhaps matches TRBD2 (5 bases). Germline CDR1 and CDR2: SGDLS and YYNGEE. V was trimmed by 0 bases and J by 3 bases, leaving 14 bases between them. This CDR3 has 16 residues. CDR3 amino acids: CASSVGGRPGTDTQYF. CDR3 DNA: TGTGCCAGCAGCGTAGGCGGGCGGCCGGGGACAGATACGCAGTATTTT. The entire variable domain, with the rest obtained from reference TRBV9 and TRBJ2-3, is as follows: DSGVTQTPKHLITATGQRVTLRCSPRSGDLSVYWYQQSLDQGLQFLIQYYNGEERAKGNILERFSAQQFPDLHSELNLSSLELGDSALYFCASSVGGRPGTDTQYFGPGTRLTVL.

The chain recombines TRBV9 with TRBJ2-3, with D uncertain. Germline V gives CDR1 SGDLS, CDR2 YYNGEE. The V and J ends lost 3 bases and 4 bases respectively, with 9 bases between them. The CDR3 totals 13 residues. The CDR3 coding sequence is TGTGCCAGCAGCGCCCTCTACGCAGATACGCAGTATTTT. Protein product: CASSALYADTQYF.

This chain joins TRBV2 and TRBJ2-1; perhaps TRBD2 as D (5 bases). The CDR3 covers 14 residues. Germline V gene data show CDR1 as SNHLY and CDR2 as FYNNEI. V gave up 1 base and J gave up 10 bases, with 14 bases separating them. This chain's CDR3 is CASSEELGASEQFF. In nucleotides, the CDR3 is TGTGCCAGCAGTGAAGAACTAGGTGCCTCGGAGCAGTTCTTC.

V and J are TRBV6-6 and TRBJ1-5; D uncertain. Per germline, CDR1 MNHNY and CDR2 SVGAGI (reference sequence). V was pared by 8 bases and J by 0 bases, with 5 bases between. This CDR3 contains 12 residues. The CDR3 spells CASQDSNQPQHF. CDR3 in DNA: TGTGCCAGCCAGGATAGCAATCAGCCCCAGCATTTT.

The chain uses TRBV25-1 and TRBJ2-5; tentative D call: TRBD2 (6 bases). With the DNA end fitting TRBJ2-7 better, the J assignment may be wrong. Germline-derived CDR1 and CDR2 are MGHDK and SYGVNS. The CDR3 totals 14 residues. The CDR3 loop reads CASSPAGPTYEQYF. CDR3 nucleotide sequence: TGTGCCAGCAGTCCCGCGGGGCCTACCTACGAGCAGTACTTC.

This chain links TRBV13 with TRBJ2-1, with 7 bases aligning to TRBD2. Germline V gene data show CDR1 as PRHDT and CDR2 as FYEKMQ (reference sequence). V gave up 8 bases and J gave up 2 bases; unmatched junction bases: 9. This CDR3 comprises 15 residues. The CDR3 reads CASGFSGWAYNEQFF. The CDR3 region has the DNA TGTGCCAGCGGTTTTAGCGGGTGGGCCTACAATGAGCAGTTCTTC. Together with reference TRBV13 and TRBJ2-1, the CDR3 gives the full variable domain: AAGVIQSPRHLIKEKRETATLKCYPIPRHDTVYWYQQGPGQDPQFLISFYEKMQSDKGSIPDRFSAQQFSDYHSELNMSSLELGDSALYFCASGFSGWAYNEQFFGPGTRLTVL.

The chain couples TRBV6-6 to TRBJ2-5, with a weak D call TRBD2 (5 bases). CDR3 length: 11 residues. V was shortened by 2 bases and J by 10 bases, with 8 bases between the two germline ends. CDR1 is MNHNY and CDR2 is SVGAGI in the germline V gene (reference sequence). CDR3 amino acids: CASSYGGLQYF. In nucleotides, the CDR3 is TGTGCCAGCAGTTACGGCGGGCTCCAGTACTTC.

The V call is TRBV5-4, the J call TRBJ2-7; TRBD2 is a possible D gene (6 bases). Germline CDR1 is SGHNT and CDR2 is YYREEE (reference sequence). The CDR3 is 15 amino acids. Between the trimmed V and J ends, which lost 4 bases and 3 bases, there was a span of 17 bases. CDR3 residues: CASSTGLAGNYEQYF. The CDR3 nucleotides read TGTGCCAGCAGCACCGGCCTGGCGGGGAACTACGAGCAGTACTTC.

The rearrangement uses TRBV28 and TRBJ1-5; TRBD1 is a possible D gene (5 bases). V lost 3 bases, J lost 1 base, and 10 bases lay in between. The CDR3 has 15 residues. Germline assignment: CDR1 MDHEN and CDR2 SYDVKM. As DNA, the CDR3 is TGTGCCAGCAGTTTGGGCGGGGGAAGCAATCAGCCCCAGCATTTT. This gives the protein CASSLGGGSNQPQHF.

This clone was seen only once. The rearrangement uses TRBV2 and TRBJ2-7; a weak D match, TRBD1 (6 bases). The CDR3 totals 12 residues. Per germline, CDR1 SNHLY and CDR2 FYNNEI. V lost 8 bases, J lost 2 bases, and 10 bases lay in between. The CDR3: CASGQSPYEQYF. The CDR3, as DNA: TGTGCCAGCGGACAGTCCCCCTACGAGCAGTACTTC.

The gene calls are TRBV28 and TRBJ1-1; D perhaps matches TRBD1 (6 bases). Germline values: CDR1 MDHEN, CDR2 SYDVKM. The CDR3 is 13 residues long. The V end was cut by 5 bases, the J end by 7 bases, with 14 bases between. The chain's CDR3 is CASSPQGRGEAFF. DNA of the CDR3: TGTGCCAGCAGTCCTCAGGGGAGAGGTGAAGCTTTCTTT.

This rearrangement joins TRBV2 to TRBJ1-5; D is unresolved. Per germline, CDR1 SNHLY and CDR2 FYNNEI. The V and J ends lost 4 bases and 5 bases respectively, with 6 bases between them. The CDR3 totals 12 residues. CDR3 coding DNA: TGTGCCAGCAGTGGTTATGATCAGCCCCAGCATTTT. Its protein product is CASSGYDQPQHF. The whole variable domain, filled in from reference TRBV2 and TRBJ1-5, reads EPEVTQTPSHQVTQMGQEVILRCVPISNHLYFYWYRQILGQKVEFLVSFYNNEISEKSEIFDDQFSVERPDGSNFTLKIRSTKLEDSAMYFCASSGYDQPQHFGDGTRLSIL.

This chain joins TRBV6-4 and TRBJ2-5; 7 positions match TRBD2. Germline CDR1 reads MRHNA; CDR2 reads SNTAGT. V shed 7 bases and J 5 bases; nucleotides not matched to a gene: 13. There are 15 residues in the CDR3. The CDR3 coding sequence is TGTGCCAGCACCTTAATGGGGGGAGGGTCGGAGACCCAGTACTTC. Protein sequence: CASTLMGGGSETQYF.

In its sample, this clone was seen a few times. This chain uses TRBV4-1 with TRBJ1-5; D gene unclear. V lost 1 base and J 8 bases, leaving 9 bases between the germline ends. This CDR3 has 13 residues. The germline V gene has CDR1 MGHRA and CDR2 YSYEKL. CDR3 protein: CASSQVPGEPQHF. The CDR3 DNA reads as TGCGCCAGCAGCCAAGTACCCGGGGAGCCCCAGCATTTT.

This chain joins TRBV11-2 and TRBJ1-1, with D uncertain. The ends were cut back, 1 base at V and 8 bases at J, with 11 bases in the middle. CDR3 length: 13 residues. Germline CDR1 SGHAT, CDR2 FQNNGV. CDR3 DNA sequence: TGTGCCAGCAGCTTAGTTATGGTCGGGGAAGCTTTCTTT. This translates into CASSLVMVGEAFF.

The J gene is TRBJ2-5, the V gene TRBV4-2, with 12 nucleotides matching TRBD2. After removal of 0 bases from V and 3 bases from J, the junction contained 8 bases not matched to a gene. The CDR3 runs 18 residues. Germline-derived CDR1 and CDR2 are LGHNA and YNFKEQ. The CDR3 region is CASSQELAGGGEKETQYF. In DNA, the CDR3 is TGTGCCAGCAGCCAAGAACTAGCGGGGGGCGGGGAAAAAGAGACCCAGTACTTC.

The CDR3 region is CATAETAYEQYF. For the CDR3, the DNA is TGTGCCACTGCTGAGACAGCCTACGAGCAGTACTTC. The V and J genes are TRBV10-3 and TRBJ2-7; D is possibly TRBD1 (5 bases). The CDR3 totals 12 residues. V shed 10 bases and J shed 2 bases, with 12 bases lying between them. Per germline, CDR1 ENHRY and CDR2 SYGVKD.

The DNA for the CDR3 is TGTGCCAGCAGTGGGCAGGTATATTCTGGGCACACCATATATTTT. Translated, it gives CASSGQVYSGHTIYF. V usage is TRBV6-1 and J usage is TRBJ1-3, with D hard to call. V lost 4 bases and J 8 bases, leaving 18 bases between the germline ends. The CDR3 runs 15 residues. Germline V gene sequence: CDR1 MNHNS, CDR2 SASEGT.

The chain is built from TRBV11-2 and TRBJ1-1, with D unclear. V was clipped by 1 base and J by 7 bases, with 7 bases between them. This CDR3 is 12 amino acids long. The germline gives CDR1 SGHAT, CDR2 FQNNGV. CDR3 region: CASSLASGEAFF. The CDR3 DNA reads TGTGCCAGCAGCTTAGCGTCAGGTGAAGCTTTCTTT.